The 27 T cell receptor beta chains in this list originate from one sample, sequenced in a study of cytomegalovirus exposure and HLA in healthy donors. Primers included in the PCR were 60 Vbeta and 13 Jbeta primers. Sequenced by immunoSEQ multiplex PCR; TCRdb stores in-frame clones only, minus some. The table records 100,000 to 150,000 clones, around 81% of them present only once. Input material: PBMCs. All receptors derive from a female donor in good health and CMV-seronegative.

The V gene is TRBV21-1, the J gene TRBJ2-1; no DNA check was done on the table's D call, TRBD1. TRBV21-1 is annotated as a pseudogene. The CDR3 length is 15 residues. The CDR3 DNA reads TGTGCCAGCAGCTTCACAGGAATGGTCGACAATGAGCAGTTCTTC. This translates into CASSFTGMVDNEQFF.

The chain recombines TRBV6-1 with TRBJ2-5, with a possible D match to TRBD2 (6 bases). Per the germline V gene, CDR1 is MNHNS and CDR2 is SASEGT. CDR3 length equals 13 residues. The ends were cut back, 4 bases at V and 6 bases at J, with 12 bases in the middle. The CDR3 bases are TGTGCCAGCAGTGTCATGGGAGGAAAGACCCAGTACTTC. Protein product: CASSVMGGKTQYF.

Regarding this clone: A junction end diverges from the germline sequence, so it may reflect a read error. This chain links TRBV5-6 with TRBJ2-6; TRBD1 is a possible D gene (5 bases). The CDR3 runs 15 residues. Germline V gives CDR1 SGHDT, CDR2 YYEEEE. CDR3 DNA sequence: TGTGCCAGCAGCCGGACCTTCTCTGGGGCCAACGGCCTGACTTTC. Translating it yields CASSRTFSGANGLTF. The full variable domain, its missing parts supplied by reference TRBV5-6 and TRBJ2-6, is DAGVTQSPTHLIKTRGQQVTLRCSPKSGHDTVSWYQQALGQGPQFIFQYYEEEERQRGNFPDRFSGHQFPNYSSELNVNALLLGDSALYLCASSRTFSGANGLTFGAGSRLTVL.

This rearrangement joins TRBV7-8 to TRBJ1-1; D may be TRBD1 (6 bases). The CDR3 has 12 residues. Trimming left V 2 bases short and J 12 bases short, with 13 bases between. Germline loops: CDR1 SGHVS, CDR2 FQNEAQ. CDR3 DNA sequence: TGTGCCAGCAGCTTACCCCAGGGGTCGACTTTCTTT. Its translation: CASSLPQGSTFF.

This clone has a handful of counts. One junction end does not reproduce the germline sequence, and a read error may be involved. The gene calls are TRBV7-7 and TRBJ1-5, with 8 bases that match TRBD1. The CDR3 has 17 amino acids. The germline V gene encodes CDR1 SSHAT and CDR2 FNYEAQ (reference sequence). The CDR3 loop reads CASTDSGQEYSNQPQHF. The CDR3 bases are TGTGCTAGCACCGACTCGGGACAGGAGTATAGCAATCAGCCCCAGCATTTT.

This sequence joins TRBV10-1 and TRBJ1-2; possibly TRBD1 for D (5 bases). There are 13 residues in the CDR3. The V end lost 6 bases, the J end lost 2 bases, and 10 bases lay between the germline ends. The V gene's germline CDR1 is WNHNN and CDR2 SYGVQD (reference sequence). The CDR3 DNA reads TGCGCCAGCAGCGCACGGGGGAACTATGGCTACACCTTC. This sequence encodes CASSARGNYGYTF.

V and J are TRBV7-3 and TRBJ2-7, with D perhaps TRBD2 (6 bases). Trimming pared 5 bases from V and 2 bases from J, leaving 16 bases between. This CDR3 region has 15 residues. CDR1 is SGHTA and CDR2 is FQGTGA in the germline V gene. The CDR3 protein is CASSPRGGLPYEQYF. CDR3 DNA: TGTGCCAGCAGCCCACGTGGGGGGTTGCCCTACGAGCAGTACTTC.

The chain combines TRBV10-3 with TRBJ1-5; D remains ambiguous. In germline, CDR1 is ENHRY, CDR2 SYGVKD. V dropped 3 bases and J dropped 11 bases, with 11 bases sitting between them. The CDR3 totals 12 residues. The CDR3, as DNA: TGTGCCATCAGTGAAGTCGGGAAAGCCCAGCATTTT. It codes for CAISEVGKAQHF.

The CDR3 loop is CASSQSDRDYGYTF. The CDR3 DNA reads TGTGCCAGCAGCCAATCGGACAGGGACTATGGCTACACCTTC. The chain couples TRBV4-2 to TRBJ1-2, with 8 bases lining up with TRBD1. Losses at the gene ends were 2 bases for V and 3 bases for J; bases not matched to a gene: 2. CDR3 length: 14 amino acids. Per the germline V gene, CDR1 is LGHNA and CDR2 is YNFKEQ.

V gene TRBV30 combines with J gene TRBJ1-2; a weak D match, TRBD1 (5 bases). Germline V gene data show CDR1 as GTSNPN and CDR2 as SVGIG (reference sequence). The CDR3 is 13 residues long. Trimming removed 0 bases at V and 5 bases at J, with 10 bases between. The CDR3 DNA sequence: TGTGCCTGGAGTGTAGGCCGGGGGTATGGCTACACCTTC. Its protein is CAWSVGRGYGYTF.

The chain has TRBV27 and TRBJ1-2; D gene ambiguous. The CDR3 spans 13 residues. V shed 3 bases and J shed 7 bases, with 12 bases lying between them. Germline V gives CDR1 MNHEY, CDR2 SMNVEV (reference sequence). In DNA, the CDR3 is TGTGCCAGCAGTTTCGATCGGGCGGGTGGCTACACCTTC. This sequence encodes CASSFDRAGGYTF.

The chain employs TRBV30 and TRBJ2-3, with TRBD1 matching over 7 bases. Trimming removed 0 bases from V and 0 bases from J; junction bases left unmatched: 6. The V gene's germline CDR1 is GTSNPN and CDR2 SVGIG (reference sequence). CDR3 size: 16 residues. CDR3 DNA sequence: TGTGCCTGGAGTGTAGGGACAGCGACTAGCACAGATACGCAGTATTTT. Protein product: CAWSVGTATSTDTQYF.

In DNA, the CDR3 is TGTGCCAGCAGGGGGCAGGGGGCCCTAAATCAGCCCCAGCATTTT. This encodes CASRGQGALNQPQHF. V usage is TRBV6-1 and J usage is TRBJ1-5; 8 bases fit TRBD1. Germline V gene data show CDR1 as MNHNS and CDR2 as SASEGT. After removal of 6 bases from V and 4 bases from J, the junction contained 8 bases not matched to a gene. The CDR3 runs 15 residues.

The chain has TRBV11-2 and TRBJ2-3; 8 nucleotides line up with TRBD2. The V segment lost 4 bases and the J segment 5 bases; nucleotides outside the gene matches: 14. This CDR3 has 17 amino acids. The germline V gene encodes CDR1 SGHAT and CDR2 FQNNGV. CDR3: CASSSPGVAGTQDTQYF. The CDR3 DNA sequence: TGTGCCAGCAGCTCTCCCGGGGTAGCGGGGACCCAAGATACGCAGTATTTT.

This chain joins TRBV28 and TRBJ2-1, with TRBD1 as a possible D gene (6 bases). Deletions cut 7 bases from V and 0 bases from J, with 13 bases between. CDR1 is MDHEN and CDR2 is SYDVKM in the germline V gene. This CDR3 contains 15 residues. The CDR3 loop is CASTQWGPSYNEQFF. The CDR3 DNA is TGTGCCAGCACTCAGTGGGGGCCCTCCTACAATGAGCAGTTCTTC. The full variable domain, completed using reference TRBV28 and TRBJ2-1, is DVKVTQSSRYLVKRTGEKVFLECVQDMDHENMFWYRQDPGLGLRLIYFSYDVKMKEKGDIPEGYSVSREKKERFSLILESASTNQTSMYLCASTQWGPSYNEQFFGPGTRLTVL.

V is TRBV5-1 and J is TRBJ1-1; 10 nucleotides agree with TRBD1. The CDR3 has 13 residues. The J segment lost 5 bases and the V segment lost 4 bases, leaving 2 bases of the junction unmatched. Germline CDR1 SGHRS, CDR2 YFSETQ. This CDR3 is CASSEGQGTEAFF. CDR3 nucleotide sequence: TGCGCCAGCAGCGAGGGACAGGGGACTGAAGCTTTCTTT.

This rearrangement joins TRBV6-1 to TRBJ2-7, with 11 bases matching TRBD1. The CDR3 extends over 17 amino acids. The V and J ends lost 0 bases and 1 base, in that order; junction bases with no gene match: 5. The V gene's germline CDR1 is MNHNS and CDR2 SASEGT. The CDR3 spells CASSEALRDRGSYEQYF. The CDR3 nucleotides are TGTGCCAGCAGTGAAGCGCTTCGGGACAGGGGGTCCTACGAGCAGTACTTC.

The CDR3 here is CAWKVGGYEQYF. The CDR3 nucleotides read TGTGCCTGGAAAGTCGGGGGCTACGAGCAGTACTTC. The chain carries TRBV30 and TRBJ2-7; tentative D call: TRBD2 (6 bases). The germline V gene has CDR1 GTSNPN and CDR2 SVGIG (reference sequence). Trimming pared 4 bases from V and 3 bases from J, leaving 10 bases between. The CDR3 sequence is 12 residues long. Using reference TRBV30 and TRBJ2-7 for the parts outside the CDR3, the full variable domain is SQTIHQWPATLVQPVGSPLSLECTVEGTSNPNLYWYRQAAGRGLQLLFYSVGIGQISSEVPQNLSASRPQDRQFILSSKKLLLSDSGFYLCAWKVGGYEQYFGPGTRLTVT.

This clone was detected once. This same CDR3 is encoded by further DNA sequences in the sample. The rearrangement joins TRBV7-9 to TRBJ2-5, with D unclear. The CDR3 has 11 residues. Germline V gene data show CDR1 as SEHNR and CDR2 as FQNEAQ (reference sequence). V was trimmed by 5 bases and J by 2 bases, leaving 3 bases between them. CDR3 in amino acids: CASSLQETQYF. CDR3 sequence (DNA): TGTGCCAGCAGCCTACAAGAGACCCAGTACTTC.

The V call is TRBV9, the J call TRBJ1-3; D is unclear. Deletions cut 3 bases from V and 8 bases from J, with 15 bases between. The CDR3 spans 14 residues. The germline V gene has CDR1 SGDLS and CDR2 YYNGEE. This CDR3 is CASSGTVKGDTIYF. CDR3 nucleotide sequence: TGTGCCAGCAGCGGGACGGTAAAGGGAGACACCATATATTTT.

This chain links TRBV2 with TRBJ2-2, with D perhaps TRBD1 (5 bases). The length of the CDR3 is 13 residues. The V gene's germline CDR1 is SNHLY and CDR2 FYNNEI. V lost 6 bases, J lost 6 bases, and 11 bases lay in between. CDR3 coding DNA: TGTGCCAGCAGCCCCGAAGGGGCCGGGGAGCTGTTTTTT. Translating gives CASSPEGAGELFF.

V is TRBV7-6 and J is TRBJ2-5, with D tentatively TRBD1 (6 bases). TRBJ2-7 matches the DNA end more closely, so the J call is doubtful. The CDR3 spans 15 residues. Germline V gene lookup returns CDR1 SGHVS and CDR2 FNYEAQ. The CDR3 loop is CASRALGDNPYEQYF. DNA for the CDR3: TGTGCCAGCAGGGCCTTGGGGGACAATCCCTACGAGCAGTACTTC.

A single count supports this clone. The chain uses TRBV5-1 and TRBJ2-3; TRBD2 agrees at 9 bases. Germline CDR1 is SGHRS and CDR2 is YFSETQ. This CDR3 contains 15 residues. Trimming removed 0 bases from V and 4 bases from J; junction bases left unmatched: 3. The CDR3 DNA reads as TGCGCCAGCAGCTTGGGGCTAGCGGGACCAGATACGCAGTATTTT. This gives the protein CASSLGLAGPDTQYF.

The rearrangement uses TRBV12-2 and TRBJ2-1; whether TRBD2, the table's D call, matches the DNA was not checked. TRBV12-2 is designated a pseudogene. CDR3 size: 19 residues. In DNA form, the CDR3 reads TGTGCAAGTCGCTTAGCTTTCCCAGTGTGCGGGAGCTCTTACAATGAGCAGTTCTTC. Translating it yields CASRLAFPVCGSSYNEQFF.

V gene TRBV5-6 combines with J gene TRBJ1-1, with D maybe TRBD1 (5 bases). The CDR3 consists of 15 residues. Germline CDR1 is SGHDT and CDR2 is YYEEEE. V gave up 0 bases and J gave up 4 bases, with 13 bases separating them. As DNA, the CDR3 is TGTGCCAGCAGCTTGGTCAGGGTTGTTGGCACTGAAGCTTTCTTT. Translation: CASSLVRVVGTEAFF.

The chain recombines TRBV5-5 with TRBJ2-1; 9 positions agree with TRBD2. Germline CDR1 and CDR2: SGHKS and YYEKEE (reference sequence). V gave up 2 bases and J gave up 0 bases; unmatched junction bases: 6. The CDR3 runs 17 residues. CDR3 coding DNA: TGTGCCAGCAGCTTAGCGGGGGGCCCTAGCTCCTACAATGAGCAGTTCTTC. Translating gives CASSLAGGPSSYNEQFF.

The CDR3 sequence is CAWRPHWEEGYTF. DNA for the CDR3: TGTGCCTGGAGACCTCACTGGGAGGAAGGCTACACCTTC. V and J are TRBV30 and TRBJ1-2, with D unclear. The CDR3 length is 13 residues. Trimming shortened V by 3 bases and J by 8 bases, and 16 bases separated the two germline ends. Per the germline V gene, CDR1 is GTSNPN and CDR2 is SVGIG (reference sequence).